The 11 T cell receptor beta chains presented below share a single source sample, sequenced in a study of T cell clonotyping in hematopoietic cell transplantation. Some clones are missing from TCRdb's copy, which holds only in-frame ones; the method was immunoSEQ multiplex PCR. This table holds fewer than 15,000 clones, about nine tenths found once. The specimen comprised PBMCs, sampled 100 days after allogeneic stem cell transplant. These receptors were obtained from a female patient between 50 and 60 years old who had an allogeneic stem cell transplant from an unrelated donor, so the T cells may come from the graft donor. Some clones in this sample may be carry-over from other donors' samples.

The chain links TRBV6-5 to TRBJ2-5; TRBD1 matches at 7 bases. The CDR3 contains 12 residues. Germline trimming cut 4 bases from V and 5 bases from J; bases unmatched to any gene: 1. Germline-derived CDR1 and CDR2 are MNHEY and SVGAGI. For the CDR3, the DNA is TGTGCCAGCAGTTCACAGGGGGAGACCCAGTACTTC. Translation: CASSSQGETQYF.

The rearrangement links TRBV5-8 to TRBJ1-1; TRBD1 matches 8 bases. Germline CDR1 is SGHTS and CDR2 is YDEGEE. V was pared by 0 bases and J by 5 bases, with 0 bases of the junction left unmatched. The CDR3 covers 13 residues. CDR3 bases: TGTGCCAGCAGCTTGGGGACAGGGACTGAAGCTTTCTTT. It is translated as CASSLGTGTEAFF.

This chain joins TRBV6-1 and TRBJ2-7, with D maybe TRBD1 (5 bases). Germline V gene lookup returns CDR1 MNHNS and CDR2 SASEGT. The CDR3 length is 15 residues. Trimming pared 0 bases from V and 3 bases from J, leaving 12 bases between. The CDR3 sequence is CASSEALWGNYEQYF. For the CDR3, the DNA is TGTGCCAGCAGTGAAGCGCTGTGGGGCAACTACGAGCAGTACTTC.

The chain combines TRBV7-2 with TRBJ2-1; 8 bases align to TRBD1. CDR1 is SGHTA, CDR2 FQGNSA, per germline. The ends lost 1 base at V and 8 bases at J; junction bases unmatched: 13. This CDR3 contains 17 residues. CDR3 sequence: CASSLGQGAYMWYEQFF. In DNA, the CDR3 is TGTGCCAGCAGCTTAGGGCAGGGGGCCTATATGTGGTATGAGCAGTTCTTC. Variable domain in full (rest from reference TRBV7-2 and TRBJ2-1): GAGVSQSPSNKVTEKGKDVELRCDPISGHTALYWYRQSLGQGLEFLIYFQGNSAPDKSGLPSDRFSAERTGGSVSTLTIQRTQQEDSAVYLCASSLGQGAYMWYEQFFGPGTRLTVL.

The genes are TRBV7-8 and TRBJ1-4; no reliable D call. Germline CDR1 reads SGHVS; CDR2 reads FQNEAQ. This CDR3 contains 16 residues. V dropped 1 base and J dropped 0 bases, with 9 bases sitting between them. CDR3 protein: CASSLGRLATNEKLFF. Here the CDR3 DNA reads TGTGCCAGCAGCTTAGGCAGGCTAGCAACTAATGAAAAACTGTTTTTT. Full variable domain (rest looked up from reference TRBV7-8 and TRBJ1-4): GAGVSQSPRYKVAKRGQDVALRCDPISGHVSLFWYQQALGQGPEFLTYFQNEAQLDKSGLPSDRFFAERPEGSVSTLKIQRTQQEDSAVYLCASSLGRLATNEKLFFGSGTQLSVL.

CDR3 bases: TGTGCCAGCAGCTCCCGGACTGGCTACAATGAGCAGTTCTTC. It yields the protein CASSSRTGYNEQFF. The J gene is TRBJ2-1, the V gene TRBV5-4; weak D call: TRBD2 (5 bases). The CDR3 spans 14 residues. V lost 3 bases and J lost 3, with 10 bases in between. Germline CDR1 and CDR2: SGHNT and YYREEE (reference sequence).

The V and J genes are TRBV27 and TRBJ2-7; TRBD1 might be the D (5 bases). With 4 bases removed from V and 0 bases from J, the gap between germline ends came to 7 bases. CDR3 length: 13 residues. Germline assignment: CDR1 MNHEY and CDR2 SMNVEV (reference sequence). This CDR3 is CASSSGPSYEQYF. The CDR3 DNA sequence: TGTGCCAGCAGTTCAGGGCCCTCCTACGAGCAGTACTTC.

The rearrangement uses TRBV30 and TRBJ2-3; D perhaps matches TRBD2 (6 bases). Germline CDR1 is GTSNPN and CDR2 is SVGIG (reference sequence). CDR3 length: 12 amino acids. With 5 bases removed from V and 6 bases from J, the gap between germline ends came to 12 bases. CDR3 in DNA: TGTGCCTGGGACAACGCGGGGGATACGCAGTATTTT. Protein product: CAWDNAGDTQYF.

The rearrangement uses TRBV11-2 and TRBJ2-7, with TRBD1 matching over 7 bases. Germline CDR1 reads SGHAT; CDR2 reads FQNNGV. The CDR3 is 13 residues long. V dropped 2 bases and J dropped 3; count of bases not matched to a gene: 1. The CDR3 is CASSLQGDYEQYF. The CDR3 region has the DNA TGTGCCAGCAGCTTACAGGGGGACTACGAGCAGTACTTC.

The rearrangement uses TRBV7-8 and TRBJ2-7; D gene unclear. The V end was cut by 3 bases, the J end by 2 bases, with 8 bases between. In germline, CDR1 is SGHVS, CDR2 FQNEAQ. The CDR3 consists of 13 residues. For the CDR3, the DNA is TGTGCCAGCAGCTTGGGGATTGCCTACGAGCAGTACTTC. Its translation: CASSLGIAYEQYF.

The CDR3 DNA sequence: TGTGCCAGTAGTATTTCTCAGGGGCGATCCTACAATGAGCAGTTCTTC. It encodes CASSISQGRSYNEQFF. The rearrangement joins TRBV19 to TRBJ2-1; tentatively, D is TRBD1 (6 bases). Deletions cut 3 bases from V and 1 base from J, with 13 bases between. In germline, CDR1 is LNHDA, CDR2 SQIVND (reference sequence). The CDR3 runs 16 residues.